These 17 T cell receptor beta chains originate from one sample sequenced in a study of glioma-infiltrating T cells (dated by TCRdb to 2016 to 2017). Instrument on record: Illumina MiSeq. TCR alpha and beta CDR3 regions were amplified with the iRepertoire nested amplicon-rescue multiplex PCR (arm-PCR) platform from RNA. TCRdb trimmed the raw reads at Q25, called clones with MiXCR and kept productive beta chains. Each CDR3 protein gets just one entry, which takes the most common genes and DNA from the rows behind it. For this sample there are under 150,000 distinct CDR3 sequences; around 23% appear just once. 27% of the sample is in the top ten clones. Source material: glioma tissue, nonneoplastic brain tissue, or PBMCs (not recorded which). The receptor set was obtained from a human donor with low-grade glioma or glioblastoma, undergoing nonglioma brain surgery, or in good health (not recorded which).

This clonotype was counted ten times or more. This chain joins TRBV28 and TRBJ2-3; 7 nucleotides align to TRBD2. This CDR3 is built from 14 residues. The germline gives CDR1 MDHEN, CDR2 SYDVKM. Trimming removed 5 bases from V and 2 bases from J; junction bases left unmatched: 4. CDR3 nucleotides: TGTGCCAGCAGTCAAGCGGGGAACACAGATACGCAGTATTTT. Amino acids: CASSQAGNTDTQYF.

This clonotype was detected only a few times. V usage is TRBV20-1 and J usage is TRBJ2-7; D possibly corresponds to TRBD2 (6 bases). Germline V gene sequence: CDR1 DFQATT, CDR2 SNEGSKA (reference sequence). The CDR3 length is 14 residues. The CDR3 spells CSTSPSHKAYKQYV. The CDR3 DNA reads TGCAGTACTAGCCCCTCACACAAAGCCTACAAGCAGTACGTC.

This clonotype was counted between two and nine times. The V call is TRBV4-1, the J call TRBJ2-2; D is ambiguous. Germline-derived CDR1 and CDR2 are MGHRA and YSYEKL. V lost 0 bases and J lost 6, with 5 bases in between. CDR3 length: 13 amino acids. The chain's CDR3 is CASSQDRAGELFF. The CDR3 region has the DNA TGCGCCAGCAGCCAAGATCGGGCCGGGGAGCTGTTTTTT.

The chain is built from TRBV4-1 and TRBJ1-2; no reliable D call. Trimming removed 1 base at V and 8 bases at J, with 23 bases between. Germline V lookup: CDR1 MGHRA, CDR2 YSYEKL. The CDR3 runs to 17 residues. CDR3: CASSQAGQERNPWGYTF. The CDR3 nucleotides read TGCGCCAGCAGCCAAGCCGGGCAGGAGCGTAATCCTTGGGGCTACACCTTC.

The sample holds many counts of this clonotype. The V gene is TRBV20-1, the J gene TRBJ1-2; D remains ambiguous. Germline values: CDR1 DFQATT, CDR2 SNEGSKA (reference sequence). CDR3 size: 13 residues. V lost 4 bases to trimming and J lost 4 bases, with 13 bases between them. DNA for the CDR3: TGCAGTGCTAAAAAACAGAAGATCTATGGCTACACCTTC. It translates to CSAKKQKIYGYTF.

The chain employs TRBV5-1 and TRBJ1-5; possibly TRBD1 for D (5 bases). V lost 3 bases, J lost 4 bases, and 14 bases lay in between. The CDR3 length is 15 residues. Germline lookup yields CDR1 SGHRS and CDR2 YFSETQ. This chain's CDR3 is CASSWGGGLNQPQHF. DNA of the CDR3: TGCGCCAGCAGCTGGGGGGGAGGGTTGAATCAGCCCCAGCATTTT.

This clonotype turned up a few times. V is TRBV6-1 and J is TRBJ1-6; TRBD1 agrees at 9 bases. The CDR3 has 14 amino acids. Germline assignment: CDR1 MNHNS and CDR2 SASEGT. V gave up 6 bases and J gave up 8 bases; unmatched junction bases: 5. As DNA, the CDR3 is TGTGCCAGCAGCCGGACAGGGGCGGATTCACCCCTCCACTTT. Protein sequence: CASSRTGADSPLHF.

The rearrangement links TRBV5-5 to TRBJ2-1; TRBD2 aligns across 13 bases. Germline CDR1 is SGHKS and CDR2 is YYEKEE (reference sequence). J was trimmed by 4 bases and V by 4 bases; bases with no gene match: 5. CDR3 length: 16 residues. This chain's CDR3 is CASSPGGLAGYNEQFF. CDR3 sequence (DNA): TGTGCCAGCAGCCCTGGGGGACTAGCGGGATACAATGAGCAGTTCTTC.

The chain is built from TRBV14 and TRBJ2-5, with D possibly being TRBD2 (5 bases). The germline V gene encodes CDR1 SGHDN and CDR2 FVKESK. Trimming removed 1 base at V and 2 bases at J, with 20 bases between. The CDR3 length is 18 residues. The CDR3 loop reads CASSQGGVVLAGQETQYF. The CDR3, as DNA: TGTGCCAGCAGCCAAGGGGGAGTCGTCCTAGCAGGACAAGAGACCCAGTACTTC.

Points on this clonotype: At one end the junction does not follow the germline gene, possibly because of a read error. CDR3 DNA sequence: TGCGGTGCTAGAGTGGGGGGTAGCTCCTACAATGAGCAGTTCTTC. This translates into CGARVGGSSYNEQFF. This chain joins TRBV20-1 and TRBJ2-1, with a possible D match to TRBD2 (6 bases). Per the germline V gene, CDR1 is DFQATT and CDR2 is SNEGSKA (reference sequence). This CDR3 spans 15 amino acids.

The CDR3 sequence is CASARDRTGELFF. CDR3 DNA sequence: TGTGCCAGCGCACGAGACCGCACCGGGGAGCTGTTTTTT. The chain carries TRBV2 and TRBJ2-2; D is uncertain. CDR1 is SNHLY, CDR2 FYNNEI, per germline. The CDR3 is made up of 13 amino acids. Trimming removed 8 bases at V and 4 bases at J, with 11 bases between. The variable domain in full, with the rest retrieved from reference TRBV2 and TRBJ2-2, is EPEVTQTPSHQVTQMGQEVILRCVPISNHLYFYWYRQILGQKVEFLVSFYNNEISEKSEIFDDQFSVERPDGSNFTLKIRSTKLEDSAMYFCASARDRTGELFFGEGSRLTVL.

In its sample, this clonotype was seen a few times. This chain connects TRBV10-2 to TRBJ1-5; the D gene is possibly TRBD1 (5 bases). This CDR3 spans 15 amino acids. With 4 bases removed from V and 2 bases from J, the gap between germline ends came to 12 bases. Germline V gene sequence: CDR1 WSHSY, CDR2 SAAADI. This CDR3 is CASSVAGARNQPQHF. The CDR3 coding sequence is TGCGCCAGCAGTGTCGCCGGGGCTCGCAATCAGCCCCAGCATTTT.

This clonotype has at least ten counts. This chain uses TRBV6-1 with TRBJ2-2; 8 bases line up with TRBD1. Losses at the gene ends were 5 bases for V and 3 bases for J; bases not matched to a gene: 5. This CDR3 comprises 15 residues. From germline, CDR1 is MNHNS and CDR2 SASEGT. The CDR3 region has the DNA TGTGCCAGCAGTCCCCGGACAGGGCACACCGGGGAGCTGTTTTTT. Translated, it gives CASSPRTGHTGELFF.

This clonotype was seen many times. This chain links TRBV20-1 with TRBJ2-5, with D possibly being TRBD1 or TRBD2 (5 bases each). Germline V gene data show CDR1 as DFQATT and CDR2 as SNEGSKA (reference sequence). Trimming stripped 6 bases from V and 1 base from J, with 15 bases between. The CDR3 spans 14 residues. CDR3 sequence: CSASRLGTQETQYF. Written as DNA, the CDR3 is TGCAGTGCGTCCCGGCTGGGGACCCAAGAGACCCAGTACTTC.

This chain connects TRBV5-4 to TRBJ1-1; TRBD1 is a possible D gene (5 bases). V was pared by 4 bases and J by 0 bases, with 13 bases between. The CDR3 totals 15 residues. From germline, CDR1 is SGHNT and CDR2 YYREEE (reference sequence). In DNA, the CDR3 is TGTGCCAGCAGCCATCCACGGGGCCTGAACACTGAAGCTTTCTTT. It codes for CASSHPRGLNTEAFF. Full variable domain (missing parts from reference TRBV5-4 and TRBJ1-1): ETGVTQSPTHLIKTRGQQVTLRCSSQSGHNTVSWYQQALGQGPQFIFQYYREEENGRGNFPPRFSGLQFPNYSSELNVNALELDDSALYLCASSHPRGLNTEAFFGQGTRLTVV.

In the case of this clonotype: A read error may be the cause here, since a much bigger clone is one base away. This rearrangement joins TRBV7-2 to TRBJ2-1; D is unresolved. Per germline, CDR1 SGHTA and CDR2 FQGNSA. The CDR3 is 13 residues long. V lost 8 bases to trimming and J lost 8 bases, with 16 bases between them. DNA for the CDR3: TGTGCCAGCGGCCCTAGGCCCAAGCATGAGCAGTTCTTC. Its translation is CASGPRPKHEQFF.

As to this clonotype: The junction departs from germline at one end; a sequencing error may be responsible. The V and J genes are TRBV7-6 and TRBJ2-3; either TRBD1 or TRBD2 may supply D (7 bases each). The CDR3 runs to 16 residues. Germline assignment: CDR1 SGHVS and CDR2 FNYEAQ. CDR3 loop: CASSSGGGGSIDTQYF. The CDR3 nucleotides are TGTGCCAGCAGCTCCGGGGGAGGGGGCAGCATAGATACGCAGTATTTT.